The subject of this entry is one T cell receptor beta chain. This clone's antigen is unknown. Base qualities were left out, and no much larger clone turns up one base away. Unmatched junction bases come to 1, with V trimmed by 5 bases and J by 4 bases. Inclusive of the bounding cysteine and phenylalanine, the CDR3 is 13 residues long. Only the CDR3 region is kept as DNA, spanning 39 bases read in frame from base 1. From a lookup of the germline V gene, CDR1 and CDR2 are MNHEY and SVGAGI. This record belongs to a study of cytomegalovirus exposure and HLA in healthy donors (dated by TCRdb to between 2016 and 2019). Describing the broader study: In an earlier analysis of several hundred of the donors, around 300 Gb of sequence data and just under 120 million unique TCR beta sequences from 150 million to 200 million T cells were reported. About 330 gigabases of sequencing data and around 80 million unique TCR sequences made up an early release that covered some 640 HLA-typed donors. Of the roughly 390 genotyped donors, over 80% were placed in the genetic ancestry cluster associated with self-reported Caucasian donors. The study was designed to test whether signatures of past pathogen exposure could be identified by cataloging public T cell receptors. The T cell repertoires of about 700 subjects were profiled by immunosequencing and related to cytomegalovirus serostatus. A separate validation cohort of about 110 different subjects was used in addition to the roughly 700-subject first cohort. To predict cytomegalovirus infection status, the study brought together high-throughput TCR immunosequencing, statistical association of individual TCRs with disease status, and machine learning. To study patterns of TCR occurrence, a later analysis re-analyzed previously published TCR beta repertoires from more than 550 donors and added high-resolution HLA genotyping. Rather than using new phenotypic data, the later analysis identified candidate immune exposures from TCR beta sequences and from how often those sequences occurred across donors. An earlier analysis of several hundred of the donors applied high-throughput TCR beta sequencing to assess whether each TCR beta V gene segment acted as functional or pseudogenic. Donor age, sex, ethnicity and CMV serostatus were compiled alongside the repertoire data. A later genetic analysis used genome-wide SNP genotypes for about 65% of the roughly 700 donors, treating that subset as a discovery cohort. Every repertoire in the discovery cohort had been generated on one and the same sequencing platform. Class I and class II HLA loci were covered by the typing at four-digit resolution. The number of donors typed differed by locus, with about 629-630 for A, B, C, DRB1 and DQB1, approximately 500 for DQA1, 600 to 610 for DPA1, and about 450 for DPB1. Four or five DR-DQ haplotypes were handled as single units for association and clustering because linkage in the cohort was strong. On average, roughly 250,000 unique TCR beta nucleotide sequences were sequenced per donor among a few hundred genotyped donors of the cohort, with around 19% of those sequences being non-productive.

The library came from the immunoSEQ multiplex PCR assay. For the multiplex PCR, a mixture combining 60 forward primers for TCR Vbeta segments and 13 reverse primers for TCR Jbeta segments was used. The CDR3 region of rearranged TCR beta genes was amplified from genomic DNA by a multiplex PCR assay. On the Illumina HiSeq System, the amplified TCR beta libraries were sequenced as 87-base-pair reads. Under the source paper's analysis protocol: In a later analysis, tens of millions of unique TCR beta chains were counted across the approximately 620 repertoires, and roughly 10 million of these chains were shared by at least two donors. To remove PCR and sequencing errors, raw reads were error-corrected and collapsed into unique sequences using a nearest-neighbor algorithm that merged closely related sequences. Alignment of CDR3 sequences to IMGT reference sequences was used to assign V, D and J gene segments. For a sequence to be retained, at least a six-nucleotide match to both a V gene segment and a J gene segment was required. A rearrangement was called productive if the CDR3 had no stop codons and remained in frame with V and J, and every other rearrangement was called non-productive. CDR3 was defined by IMGT convention, running from the second conserved V-encoded cysteine to the conserved J-encoded phenylalanine. The earlier analysis of roughly 590 of the donors excluded any sequence lacking an unambiguous match to a single V gene segment. An earlier analysis of around 600 of the donors classified V segments as functional when productive rearrangements were above 56.7% and as segregating when the standard deviation between donors was above 5%. To diagnose cytomegalovirus status from the catalog of TCR beta chain sequences, a statistical classification framework was built. In a later analysis, V and J genes were assigned by comparing TCR nucleotide sequences against IMGT/GENE-DB human TR gene sequences. The TCRdist pipeline was used in a later analysis to assign CDR3 sequences and most-parsimonious VDJ recombination scenarios. In a later analysis, each TCR beta chain was defined by its CDR3 amino acid sequence together with its V-gene family, and reads without a unique V-gene family were excluded. As a way to deal with suspected cross-contamination and a sequencing artifact, a later analysis dropped 500 to 700 nucleotide sequences that were highly shared and had low generation probability. In a later analysis, a clonal expansion index was calculated for each public chain from normalized within-repertoire ranks of inferred template counts. In a later analysis, generation probabilities were computed using a VDJ recombination model fitted to out-of-frame rearrangements, and the results were checked against IGoR. Hypergeometric tests were used in a later analysis to score TCR-TCR, TCR-HLA and TCR-CMV co-occurrence, with a repertoire-size bias correction applied to the TCR pairs. False discovery rates were estimated in a later analysis by permuting HLA or CMV assignments 20 times. A later analysis grouped co-occurring TCRs with DBSCAN, adding TCRdist sequence similarity when clustering within HLA-allele-positive subsets. Repertoires with fewer than 30,000 or more than 120,000 public chains, plus five repertoires with anomalous nucleotide sharing, were excluded from co-occurrence clustering. Imported from immuneACCESS, the table was reduced by TCRdb to in-frame sequences with V and J called. These copies leave out some clones; in studies compared against another copy, an unresolved V gene accounts for under half, and the cause of the remainder is not known. That table is the source of V, J and clone size, and D and trimming were worked out from the DNA. For this sample the table gives approximately 220,000 clones, of which 65% to 85% were detected only once. The top ten hold 0.71% of the sample.

The full study reports these points: Presence/absence analyses assumed roughly uniform sequencing depth across donors, an assumption that may not hold. A later genetic analysis reported fewer N-insertions in productive TCRs among donors in an Asian-associated ancestry cluster than the roughly 690-donor mean. A later analysis reported that several top co-occurrence clusters appeared linked to parvovirus B19, influenza, CMV and Epstein-Barr virus. Some IMGT-functional V segments, including TRBV6-2 and TRBV6-3, could not be told apart with the 87-base-pair reads, so those segments were excluded. Because some donors lacked HLA typing at each locus, the association tests relied only on the typed subset. In the study, 150 to 200 TCR beta chains were listed as associated with cytomegalovirus. In a later genetic analysis, a missense DCLRE1C variant was associated with V-gene and J-gene trimming of TCR beta chains, and the association was replicated in an independent cohort. A further reported finding was that TCR beta sequences accurately predicted the HLA-A and HLA-B alleles for most subjects in the first cohort. Because counts were too low, seventeen rarely observed V segments, including chromosome 9 orphons, were excluded from the earlier analysis of some 590 of the donors. In a later analysis, the rate of TCR association differed among HLA loci, with DRB1 alleles having the most associated TCRs and HLA-C alleles having the fewest. While some public TCRs were present in many individuals, most TCR sequences turned up only very rarely across donors. A later analysis associated 16,951 TCR beta sequences with specific HLA alleles at a false discovery rate of 0.05. CMV serostatus was the only immune exposure information available for the cohort. When HLA alleles, especially DR and DQ, strongly co-occurred, TCR associations were difficult to assign to individual alleles. In both the original and validation cohorts, the classifier was reported to diagnose cytomegalovirus status with high specificity and sensitivity. Linkage disequilibrium might explain the correlated functional status among segregating V segments, but an unknown experimental factor could not be excluded. In an earlier analysis of roughly 500 of the donors, most TCR beta V segments appeared in productive rearrangements about 87% or about 30% of the time, broadly matching IMGT annotations. A later analysis found that HLA-associated TCR beta chains were more clonally expanded and had lower generation probabilities than equally common non-associated chains. According to the authors, the approach could potentially be generalized to other disease states and immunological phenotypes. The cohort was sequenced for TCR beta chains only, and without alpha or paired-chain data the features that could be detected were limited. A few of the identified cytomegalovirus-associated TCR beta chains were confirmed in vitro to be specific for cytomegalovirus antigens. Most CMV-associated TCR beta chains appeared to be HLA-restricted in a later analysis, and the HLA associations seemed to be driven largely by CMV exposure. A cluster of highly shared sequence variants was judged likely to be a technical artifact of the sequencing pipeline.

The cohort comprised 550 to 700 healthy bone marrow donors. At the time of sampling, every cohort member was nominally healthy, though immune exposures that went unrecorded were likely present. The donor tested CMV seronegative and was one of the 352 seronegative cohort members. Every donor gave a peripheral blood sample, and the peripheral blood mononuclear cells from that sample were used for TCR beta sequencing. The Qiagen DNeasy Blood Extraction Kit was used to extract genomic DNA from the blood cell samples. The clonotype was recovered from a boy between 2 and 15 years old in good health and CMV-seronegative. The chain uses TRBV6-5 and TRBJ1-5; 8 of the junction bases match TRBD1. The specimen was PBMCs. At the DNA level, the sequence is TGTGCCAGCAGTAGGACAGGGAATCAGCCCCAGCATTTT. Its translation is CASSRTGNQPQHF.